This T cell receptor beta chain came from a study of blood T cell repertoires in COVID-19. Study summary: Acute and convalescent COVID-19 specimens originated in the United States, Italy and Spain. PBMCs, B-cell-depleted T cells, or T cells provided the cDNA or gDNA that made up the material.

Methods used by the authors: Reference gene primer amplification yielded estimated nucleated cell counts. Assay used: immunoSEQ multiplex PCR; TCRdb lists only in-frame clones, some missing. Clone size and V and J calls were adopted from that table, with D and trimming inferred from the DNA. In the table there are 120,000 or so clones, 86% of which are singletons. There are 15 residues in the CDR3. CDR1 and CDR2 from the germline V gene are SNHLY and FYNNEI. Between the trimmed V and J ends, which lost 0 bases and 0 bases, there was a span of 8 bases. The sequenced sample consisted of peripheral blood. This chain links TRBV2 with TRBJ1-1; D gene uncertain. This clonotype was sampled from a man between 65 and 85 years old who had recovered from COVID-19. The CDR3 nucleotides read TGTGCCAGCAGTGAAGCAGAGAGGATGAACACTGAAGCTTTCTTT. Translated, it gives CASSEAERMNTEAFF.